These 27 T cell receptor beta chains came from one sample sequenced in a study of blood T cell repertoires in COVID-19. Sequencing used immunoSEQ multiplex PCR; TCRdb keeps in-frame clones, though not all of them. The table records about 490,000 clones, 80% to 90% of them present only once. What was sequenced was peripheral blood. The receptors here all came from a human donor in a cohort sampled during active COVID-19.

For the CDR3, the DNA is TGTGCCAGCAAGAGAGCGGGAGAGCACATTCAGTACTTC. This sequence encodes CASKRAGEHIQYF. The V and J genes are TRBV11-3 and TRBJ2-4; 8 nucleotides line up with TRBD2. Germline V CDR1 and CDR2: SGHNT, YENEEA. This CDR3 has 13 residues. With V trimmed by 7 bases and J by 8 bases, 7 bases remained unmatched.

The chain recombines TRBV23-1 with TRBJ1-2, with D perhaps matching TRBD1 (6 bases). TRBV23-1 is an ORF for which the function is uncertain. V was trimmed by 1 base and J by 14 bases, leaving 14 bases between them. This CDR3 region has 12 residues. The CDR3 spells CASSQYRERGTF. The CDR3 DNA is TGCGCCAGCAGTCAATACAGGGAAAGGGGGACCTTC.

The genes are TRBV7-9 and TRBJ1-5, with D unresolved. Trimming took 11 bases from V and 0 from J, leaving 20 bases between them. This CDR3 is 16 amino acids long. The germline V gene encodes CDR1 SEHNR and CDR2 FQNEAQ (reference sequence). The CDR3 is CAVEGKSVNSNQPQHF. The CDR3 nucleotides are TGTGCCGTGGAGGGCAAATCGGTAAATAGCAATCAGCCCCAGCATTTT.

CDR3 in amino acids: CASSPTALANSYEQYF. In DNA form, the CDR3 reads TGTGCCAGCAGCCCTACGGCACTAGCGAATAGCTACGAGCAGTACTTC. This chain links TRBV6-2 or TRBV6-3 with TRBJ2-7; 7 nucleotides line up with TRBD2. V shed 6 bases and J 3 bases; nucleotides not matched to a gene: 14. Germline V gene sequence: CDR1 MNHEY, CDR2 SVGEGT. The CDR3 loop spans 16 amino acids.

The V and J genes are TRBV7-8 and TRBJ1-1, with a tentative D call TRBD1 (6 bases). This CDR3 contains 17 residues. The germline V gene encodes CDR1 SGHVS and CDR2 FQNEAQ. V lost 4 bases to trimming and J lost 1 base, with 19 bases between them. DNA of the CDR3: TGTGCCAGCAGCTCGTGGGTACTGACAGGCCAGAACACTGAAGCTTTCTTT. Translation gives CASSSWVLTGQNTEAFF.

The chain links TRBV28 to TRBJ2-1, with TRBD1 matching 9 bases. Germline loops: CDR1 MDHEN, CDR2 SYDVKM. The trim removed 3 bases at V and 6 bases at J, leaving 6 bases unmatched. The CDR3 is made up of 15 amino acids. CDR3 loop: CASSFGTGGSNEQFF. In DNA, the CDR3 is TGTGCCAGCAGTTTCGGCACAGGGGGCTCCAATGAGCAGTTCTTC.

The chain couples TRBV2 to TRBJ1-1; a weak D match, TRBD1 (6 bases). The V and J ends lost 2 bases and 0 bases respectively, with 7 bases between them. The length of the CDR3 is 14 residues. Germline CDR1 reads SNHLY; CDR2 reads FYNNEI. Here the CDR3 reads CASSEKGVNTEAFF. Written as DNA, the CDR3 is TGTGCCAGCAGTGAAAAGGGGGTGAACACTGAAGCTTTCTTT.

This chain links TRBV9 with TRBJ2-1, with TRBD1 matching over 10 bases. CDR1 is SGDLS, CDR2 YYNGEE, per germline. V dropped 3 bases and J dropped 12; count of bases not matched to a gene: 15. The CDR3 is made up of 16 amino acids. The CDR3 loop is CASSAETGTGVGRQFF. As DNA, the CDR3 is TGTGCCAGCAGCGCCGAAACCGGGACAGGGGTCGGTCGGCAGTTCTTC. The full variable domain, rest sourced from reference TRBV9 and TRBJ2-1, is DSGVTQTPKHLITATGQRVTLRCSPRSGDLSVYWYQQSLDQGLQFLIQYYNGEERAKGNILERFSAQQFPDLHSELNLSSLELGDSALYFCASSAETGTGVGRQFFGPGTRLTVL.

CDR3 coding DNA: TGTGCCAGCAGCTCAGGCCGGTTGGCTTTCTTT. As protein: CASSSGRLAFF. The chain recombines TRBV27 with TRBJ1-1; no clear D. The germline V gene encodes CDR1 MNHEY and CDR2 SMNVEV (reference sequence). The CDR3 spans 11 residues. V lost 6 bases to trimming and J lost 11 bases, with 13 bases between them.

The chain is built from TRBV27 and TRBJ1-1, with TRBD1 matching 7 bases. This CDR3 has 14 amino acids. After removal of 6 bases from V and 0 bases from J, the junction contained 4 bases not matched to a gene. Germline V gene lookup returns CDR1 MNHEY and CDR2 SMNVEV (reference sequence). In nucleotides, the CDR3 is TGTGCCAGCAGACCGGGACAGTTGAACACTGAAGCTTTCTTT. It yields the protein CASRPGQLNTEAFF.

This chain joins TRBV19 and TRBJ2-1, with 7 bases that match TRBD1. Germline values: CDR1 LNHDA, CDR2 SQIVND (reference sequence). The CDR3 has 13 amino acids. Trimming at V came to 7 bases and at J to 8 bases, leaving 8 bases not matched to a gene. The CDR3 DNA is TGTGCCAGTAAACTCTTCGACAGGGATGAGCAGTTCTTC. Translation gives CASKLFDRDEQFF.

The chain employs TRBV6-5 and TRBJ1-6, with D possibly being TRBD1 (5 bases). Trimming removed 7 bases at V and 6 bases at J, with 16 bases between. CDR1 and CDR2 from the germline V gene are MNHEY and SVGAGI. The CDR3 sequence is 15 residues long. The CDR3 sequence: CASNGPIGANSPLHF. In DNA, the CDR3 is TGTGCCAGCAACGGCCCCATTGGGGCTAATTCACCCCTCCACTTT.

Regarding this clone: Other DNA sequences of this sample code for an identical CDR3. The CDR3 reads CASSLGLAGGSTDTQYF. The CDR3 DNA is TGCGCCAGCAGCTTGGGACTAGCGGGAGGATCCACAGATACGCAGTATTTT. V gene TRBV5-1 combines with J gene TRBJ2-3; 13 bases fit TRBD2. V trimming: 0 bases; J trimming: 2 bases; junction bases outside the gene matches: 3. The V gene's germline CDR1 is SGHRS and CDR2 YFSETQ. The CDR3 contains 17 residues.

The gene calls are TRBV29-1 and TRBJ1-2, with unresolved D. The germline CDR1 and CDR2 sequences are SQVTM and ANQGSEA. V lost 4 bases and J 8 bases, leaving 11 bases between the germline ends. This CDR3 region has 11 residues. Written as DNA, the CDR3 is TGCAGCGTTGTAGTGACACTCGGCTACACCTTC. Translation gives CSVVVTLGYTF.

DNA of the CDR3: TGCGCCAGCAGCCAAGGCCCGACAGGGATTCATGGCTACACCTTC. Its protein is CASSQGPTGIHGYTF. The rearrangement joins TRBV4-3 to TRBJ1-2, with 7 bases lining up with TRBD1. Germline-derived CDR1 and CDR2 are LGHNA and YSLEER. CDR3 length: 15 amino acids. V dropped 1 base and J dropped 6; count of bases not matched to a gene: 8.

CDR3 DNA sequence: TGTGCCAGCAGCTACCACCGGGACAGGGGGGGAACGCAGTACTTC. As protein: CASSYHRDRGGTQYF. V is TRBV7-8 and J is TRBJ2-7, with 11 bases identical to TRBD1. In germline, CDR1 is SGHVS, CDR2 FQNEAQ. Trimming removed 4 bases from V and 9 bases from J; junction bases left unmatched: 11. The CDR3 contains 15 residues.

The chain links TRBV7-2 to TRBJ2-3, with TRBD2 as a possible D gene (5 bases). The CDR3 consists of 16 residues. Trimming shortened V by 7 bases and J by 5 bases, and 22 bases separated the two germline ends. From germline, CDR1 is SGHTA and CDR2 FQGNSA. CDR3 DNA sequence: TGTGCCAGCACCCCCCTCGGGCCGCTCGGGGAAGATACGCAGTATTTT. This encodes CASTPLGPLGEDTQYF.

The J gene is TRBJ2-7, the V gene TRBV25-1; the D gene is possibly TRBD1 (6 bases). The V end was cut by 7 bases, the J end by 0 bases, with 13 bases between. This CDR3 is built from 14 residues. CDR1 and CDR2 from the germline V gene are MGHDK and SYGVNS. The CDR3 region is CASKNSDSSYEQYF. CDR3 DNA: TGTGCCAGCAAAAATTCGGACAGCTCCTACGAGCAGTACTTC.

The rearrangement uses TRBV7-6 and TRBJ2-3, with 7 bases that match TRBD2. The ends lost 0 bases at V and 7 bases at J; junction bases unmatched: 10. The germline V gene has CDR1 SGHVS and CDR2 FNYEAQ. The CDR3 runs 16 residues. DNA for the CDR3: TGTGCCAGCAGCTTAGCGGGAGAGACGGGACTACATACGCAGTATTTT. Amino acids: CASSLAGETGLHTQYF.

In this sample, this clone turned up once. The chain is built from TRBV5-1 and TRBJ2-3; D not resolved. V was shortened by 5 bases and J by 0 bases, with 10 bases between the two germline ends. Germline V gives CDR1 SGHRS, CDR2 YFSETQ. The CDR3 totals 14 residues. The CDR3 loop is CASRKTTSTDTQYF. For the CDR3, the DNA is TGCGCCAGCAGAAAAACTACTAGCACAGATACGCAGTATTTT.

The chain recombines TRBV6-1 with TRBJ2-3, with 9 bases fitting TRBD2. V was clipped by 4 bases and J by 0 bases; unmatched bases: 8. The CDR3 is 17 residues long. CDR1 and CDR2 from the germline V gene are MNHNS and SASEGT. The CDR3 DNA is TGTGCCAGCAGTGTCCAAAGCGGGGGGACTAGCACAGATACGCAGTATTTT. This gives the protein CASSVQSGGTSTDTQYF.

This chain links TRBV11-2 with TRBJ2-7; 8 positions match TRBD1. V lost 4 bases and J lost 3; bases outside the gene matches: 2. In germline, CDR1 is SGHAT, CDR2 FQNNGV. CDR3 length equals 13 residues. CDR3 nucleotide sequence: TGTGCCAGCAGCTCGACAGGGGACTACGAGCAGTACTTC. Its translation: CASSSTGDYEQYF.

This CDR3 is CASTRASGEQYF. The CDR3 DNA follows: TGTGCCAGCACTCGGGCCTCGGGGGAGCAGTACTTC. The chain has TRBV11-1 and TRBJ2-7, with D perhaps matching TRBD2 (5 bases). Germline CDR1 is SGHAT and CDR2 is FQDESV (reference sequence). The CDR3 covers 12 residues. V lost 7 bases, J lost 7 bases, and 14 bases lay in between.

The chain has TRBV9 and TRBJ1-1; D gene uncertain. The CDR3 is 16 amino acids. Trimming cost V 0 bases and J 0 bases, with 12 bases left between them. Germline V gene lookup returns CDR1 SGDLS and CDR2 YYNGEE. CDR3 nucleotide sequence: TGTGCCAGCAGCGTAGAGCACTCCGGGATGAACACTGAAGCTTTCTTT. Translated, it gives CASSVEHSGMNTEAFF.

The CDR3 sequence: CASSTSGSWNEQFF. CDR3 nucleotides: TGTGCCAGTAGTACTAGCGGGAGTTGGAATGAGCAGTTCTTC. The rearrangement uses TRBV19 and TRBJ2-1, with 10 bases that match TRBD2. J gave up 7 bases and V 4 bases, and 4 bases lay outside the gene matches. The germline CDR1 and CDR2 sequences are LNHDA and SQIVND (reference sequence). The CDR3 loop spans 14 amino acids.

The chain carries TRBV7-2 and TRBJ2-1; D uncertain. The V end lost 3 bases, the J end lost 0 bases, and 12 bases lay between the germline ends. This CDR3 region has 16 residues. The germline gives CDR1 SGHTA, CDR2 FQGNSA. The CDR3 bases are TGTGCCAGCAGCTTCCATCCCGGTGGCTCCTACAATGAGCAGTTCTTC. This encodes CASSFHPGGSYNEQFF.

The chain recombines TRBV5-5 with TRBJ1-1; D uncertain. The CDR3 has 14 residues. The V gene's germline CDR1 is SGHKS and CDR2 YYEKEE (reference sequence). Trimming took 1 base from V and 3 from J, leaving 10 bases between them. The CDR3 sequence: CASSLIPEDTEAFF. In DNA form, the CDR3 reads TGTGCCAGCAGCTTGATCCCCGAGGACACTGAAGCTTTCTTT. The full variable domain, in which reference TRBV5-5 and TRBJ1-1 provide the parts outside the CDR3, is DAGVTQSPTHLIKTRGQQVTLRCSPISGHKSVSWYQQVLGQGPQFIFQYYEKEERGRGNFPDRFSARQFPNYSSELNVNALLLGDSALYLCASSLIPEDTEAFFGQGTRLTVV.